This is a list of T cell receptor beta chains from one sample in a study of T cells expressing NK-cell markers. TCRdb reworked the 5' RACE reads into one entry per CDR3 protein, no DNA. The sample data list approximately 420,000 distinct CDR3 sequences. Source material: blood T cells: a sorted CD56 or NKG2C T cell subset, CD4+ or CD8+ T cells, or bulk PBMC T cells (not recorded which). These receptors all come from a woman aged 45-60 years in good health. Both conserved end residues are part of each CDR3.

TRBV7-2	TRBJ1-2	CASSLSWANYGYTF
TRBV6-6	TRBJ2-2	CASISGTTSGGELFF
TRBV29-1	TRBJ1-1	CSVGGDRGTEAFF
TRBV6-5	TRBJ2-6	CASSNPGGRGANVLTF
TRBV11-2	TRBJ2-5	CASRSAVQETQYF
TRBV7-9	TRBJ2-1	CASSLARRQALYNEQFF
TRBV11-3	TRBJ2-3	CASSLGLAGEGPGTDTQYF
TRBV24-1	TRBJ1-2	CATSVTARGGYTF
TRBV7-9	TRBJ2-1	CASSLRDDYNEQFF
TRBV11-1	TRBJ2-7	CASSPGRTVSYEQYF
TRBV10-3	TRBJ2-1	CAIISGLAGGPRNEQFF
TRBV27	TRBJ2-3	CASSHSSWGTTDTQYF
TRBV9	TRBJ2-3	CASSPTGFGQYF
TRBV5-6	TRBJ2-1	CASSLLAGGLLTEQFF
TRBV28	TRBJ1-2	CASRKRSGGLGRANYGYTF
TRBV5-1	TRBJ1-2	CASSLVQGTWLNYGYTF
TRBV7-9	TRBJ2-5	CASNPGTGRQETQYF
TRBV21-1	TRBJ1-5	CASSIHRGDQPQHF
TRBV29-1	TRBJ2-1	CSVALGLAAYNEQFF
TRBV20-1	TRBJ2-1	CSATKGASGEQFF
TRBV2	TRBJ2-1	CAILLAGGRLNEQFF
TRBV29-1	TRBJ1-5	CSVEENSNQPQHF
TRBV5-5	TRBJ2-3	CASSFAAGATDTQYF
TRBV7-3	TRBJ2-5	CASSRGTSGAAWETQYF
TRBV9	TRBJ2-5	CASSVGRGVVETQYF
TRBV3-1	TRBJ2-1	CASSPPNLNEQFF
TRBV7-3	TRBJ2-2	CASSLTQLAVNTGELFF
TRBV29-1	TRBJ1-1	CSVTDRVEAFF
TRBV29-1	TRBJ1-2	CSVNVIANYGYTF
TRBV12-3/TRBV12-4	TRBJ1-2	CASSFSFGQSYGYTF
TRBV20-1	TRBJ2-3	CSAGRPGGAADTQYF
TRBV5-1	TRBJ1-1	CASSRDHNTEAFF
TRBV3-1	TRBJ2-7	CASSHSSQPYEQYF
TRBV3-1	TRBJ2-4	CASSPGTPFSIQYF
TRBV5-1	TRBJ1-4	CASSLETPTNEKLFF
TRBV11-2	TRBJ2-3	CASSSPWDSTDTQYF
TRBV5-1	TRBJ2-2	CASNEVVAGELFF
TRBV30	TRBJ2-1	CAMDPYNEQFF
TRBV24-1	TRBJ2-1	CATSDRVAGLGKDEQFF
TRBV7-3	TRBJ2-3	CASSLIAGGPGDTQYF